This T cell receptor beta chain is from a study of blood T cell repertoires in COVID-19 (TCRdb year 2020). Background for the entire study: Samples covering the acute and convalescent phases of COVID-19 were provided by collaborators in the United States, Italy and Spain. The prospective study material was composed of cDNA or gDNA derived from T cells, B-cell-depleted T cells, or PBMCs. Samples were obtained from the ongoing ImmuneRACE study (first 160 participants) and from over 1,000 subjects provided by 6 global collaborators. Subjects who had been exposed to COVID-19, were actively infected with it, or had recovered from it provided the deeply sampled blood TCRbeta repertoires that made up the dataset. A de-identified subject ID, COVID-19 status, age in years and sex were almost always included in the sample metadata. The repertoires were released in a freely available public database meant as a resource for research on the immune response to SARS-CoV-2. Where available, HLA class I and class II types were taken from metadata supplied by the sample provider and were not determined by assay-based typing. Summary of the overall study and its limitations: The quantity of clinical and demographic metadata differed by source and by participant and was supplied without curation.

TCRbeta CDR3 regions were amplified from genomic DNA by means of the immunoSEQ Assay, a bias-controlled multiplex PCR. On the authors' methods: Nucleated cell counts per sample were estimated from amplification of reference gene primers within the assay. Sequence reads were collapsed and filtered to measure the absolute abundance of every unique TCRbeta CDR3 rearrangement. Productive Simpson clonality was computed per sample as the square root of Simpson's diversity index over productive rearrangements. Here the immuneACCESS table is served through TCRdb, limited to in-frame sequences with V and J called. Missing clones are a known gap in these copies; in checked studies unresolved V genes cover under half, and the rest lacks a known reason. Clone size and the V and J calls come from that table; the DNA yielded D and trimming. This sample holds over 350,000 clones; about 90% were observed only once. The top ten clonotypes cover approximately 2% of the sample.

The junction shows trimming of 3 bases on V and 0 bases on J, plus 12 bases between the germline ends. CDR3 length: 15 amino acids, cysteine to phenylalanine. The sequence is cut down to CDR3 DNA, 45 bases in frame from base 1. Looking up the germline V gene yields CDR1 SQVTM and CDR2 ANQGSEA. This clone was observed a single time. Its recognized antigen is unknown. No qualities accompany the bases; no much larger clone lies one base away. Participants in the prospective study were enrolled through a virtual design, were aged roughly 18 to 90 years, and lived in approximately 25 United States geographic areas. In the prospective study, cohorts were assigned on the basis of participant-reported clinical history obtained from a screening survey and a study questionnaire. Each participant in the prospective study had whole blood, serum and a nasopharyngeal or oropharyngeal swab collected by mobile phlebotomists. Additional blood draws and questionnaires over an approximately 2-month period could optionally be provided by prospective study participants. Prospective study blood samples were shipped either frozen or at room temperature before DNA extraction.

This TCR came from a woman between 18 and 29 years old with acute COVID-19. The chain links TRBV29-1 with TRBJ2-1; TRBD1 is possibly the D segment (6 matching bases). The sample comprised PBMCs or T cells enriched from blood (not recorded which). CDR3 region: CSVDEGHSSYNEQFF. The DNA sequence is TGCAGCGTTGACGAGGGACACAGCTCCTACAATGAGCAGTTCTTC.